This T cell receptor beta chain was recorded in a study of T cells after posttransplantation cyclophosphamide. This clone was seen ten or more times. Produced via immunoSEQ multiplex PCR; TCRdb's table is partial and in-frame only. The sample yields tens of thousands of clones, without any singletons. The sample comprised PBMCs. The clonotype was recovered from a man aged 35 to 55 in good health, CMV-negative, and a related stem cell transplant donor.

The CDR3 spells CASSHPRGQDTEAFF. CDR3 DNA: TGCGCCAGCAGCCACCCCAGGGGACAGGATACTGAAGCTTTCTTT. The chain links TRBV4-1 to TRBJ1-1, with 8 bases aligning to TRBD1. The germline V gene encodes CDR1 MGHRA and CDR2 YSYEKL. V shed 3 bases, J shed 5 bases, and the junction held 8 bases outside the gene matches. The CDR3 is made up of 15 amino acids.